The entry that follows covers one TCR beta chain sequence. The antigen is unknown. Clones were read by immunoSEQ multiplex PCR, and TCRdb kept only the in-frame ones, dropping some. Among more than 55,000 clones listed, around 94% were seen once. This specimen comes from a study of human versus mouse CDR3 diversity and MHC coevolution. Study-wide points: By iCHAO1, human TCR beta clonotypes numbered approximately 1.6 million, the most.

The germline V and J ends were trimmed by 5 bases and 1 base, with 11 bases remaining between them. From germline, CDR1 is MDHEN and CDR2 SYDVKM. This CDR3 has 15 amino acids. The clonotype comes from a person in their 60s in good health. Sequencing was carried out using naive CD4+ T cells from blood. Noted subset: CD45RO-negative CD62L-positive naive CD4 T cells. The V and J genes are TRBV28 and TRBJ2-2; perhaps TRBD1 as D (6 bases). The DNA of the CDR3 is TGTGCCAGCAGTCCAAGGGGGAAGAACACCGGGGAGCTGTTTTTT. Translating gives CASSPRGKNTGELFF.